These T cell receptor beta chains were read from a single sample in a study of blood T cell repertoires in COVID-19. Produced via immunoSEQ multiplex PCR; TCRdb's table is partial and in-frame only. The sample carries roughly 290,000 clones, 80% to 90% recorded once. Material: PBMCs or T cells enriched from blood (not recorded which). These receptors all stem from a woman younger than 45 who had recovered from COVID-19. CDR3s include the opening cysteine and the closing phenylalanine or tryptophan. A D gene is named only where the DNA matches it firmly. Clone size is not always given. Where it is, it says once, few, many or a class for expanded clones.

d_call,j_call,v_call,clone_size,cdr3_aa,cdr3_nt
.,TRBJ1-3,TRBV28,.,CASSSPGNGNTIYF,TGTGCCAGCAGTTCGCCGGGAAATGGAAACACCATATATTTT
TRBD2,TRBJ2-5,TRBV7-6,.,CASTLIAGGQETQYF,TGTGCCAGCACGCTTATAGCGGGGGGGCAAGAGACCCAGTACTTC
TRBD1,TRBJ2-1,TRBV7-9,.,CASSSGQVSYNEQFF,TGTGCCAGCAGTTCCGGACAGGTCTCTTACAATGAGCAGTTCTTC
.,TRBJ1-5,TRBV27,once,CASSPADRLNQPQHF,TGTGCCAGCAGTCCCGCCGACAGGCTCAATCAGCCCCAGCATTTT
TRBD1,TRBJ2-3,TRBV5-8,.,CAISDRGADTQYF,TGTGCGATCTCGGACAGGGGTGCAGATACGCAGTATTTT
TRBD2,TRBJ2-5,TRBV30,.,CAWSLRRGGAETQYF,TGTGCCTGGAGTCTCAGACGGGGGGGCGCGGAGACCCAGTACTTC
.,TRBJ1-3,TRBV5-1,.,CASSVQGTTSGNTIYF,TGCGCCAGCAGTGTCCAGGGGACCACCTCTGGAAACACCATATATTTT
.,TRBJ2-2,TRBV27,.,CASRNRGVRELFF,TGTGCCAGCAGAAACCGCGGGGTCCGGGAGCTGTTTTTT
TRBD1,TRBJ1-6,TRBV28,.,CASRTTGVGSPLHF,TGTGCCAGCAGGACCACAGGGGTCGGATCACCCCTCCACTTT
.,TRBJ2-7,TRBV19,.,CASSGQGSYEQYF,TGTGCCAGTAGTGGGCAGGGCTCCTACGAGCAGTACTTC
.,TRBJ1-4,TRBV4-2,.,CASSHPPGATNEKLFF,TGTGCCAGCAGCCATCCCCCGGGAGCAACTAATGAAAAACTGTTTTTT
.,TRBJ1-2,TRBV14,.,CASSLGERPENGYTF,TGTGCCAGCAGCCTCGGGGAAAGGCCCGAAAATGGCTACACCTTC
TRBD2,TRBJ2-7,TRBV28,.,CASSLTSGTSYEQYF,TGTGCCAGCAGTTTAACCAGCGGGACCTCCTACGAGCAGTACTTC
TRBD1,TRBJ1-2,TRBV14,.,CASSQDPDRYYGYTF,TGTGCCAGCAGCCAAGATCCGGACAGGTACTATGGCTACACCTTC
TRBD2,TRBJ2-3,TRBV7-2,.,CASSLGTSGTDTQYF,TGTGCCAGCAGCTTAGGGACTAGCGGAACAGATACGCAGTATTTT
.,TRBJ1-5,TRBV28,once,CASSPRGLHQPQHF,TGTGCCAGCAGTCCCAGGGGTTTACATCAGCCCCAGCATTTT
TRBD1,TRBJ2-3,TRBV18,.,CASHQGASDTQYF,TGTGCCAGCCACCAGGGGGCGTCGGATACGCAGTATTTT
.,TRBJ1-2,TRBV3-1/TRBV3-2,.,CASSQDGGRGRAF,TGTGCCAGCAGCCAAGACGGGGGAAGGGGAAGAGCCTTC
TRBD1,TRBJ2-3,TRBV5-8,.,CASSLAGGESDTQYF,TGTGCCAGCAGCTTGGCAGGGGGCGAATCAGATACGCAGTATTTT
TRBD2,TRBJ2-2,TRBV28,.,CASTRGANTGELFF,TGTGCCAGCACGCGGGGGGCGAACACCGGGGAGCTGTTTTTT
.,TRBJ2-7,TRBV18,.,CASSPSVYEQYF,TGTGCCAGCTCACCTAGTGTCTACGAGCAGTACTTC
TRBD1,TRBJ1-2,TRBV28,once,CASSWTGAYGYTF,TGTGCCAGCAGTTGGACAGGGGCATATGGCTACACCTTC
.,TRBJ1-1,TRBV5-1,.,CASSQTQGVASFF,TGCGCCAGCAGCCAGACACAGGGAGTAGCTAGCTTCTTT
.,TRBJ2-7,TRBV5-6,.,CASSLGASRVRNYEQYF,TGTGCCAGCAGCTTGGGGGCCTCGCGGGTTCGGAACTACGAGCAGTACTTC
.,TRBJ2-1,TRBV24-1,.,CATSVGGKEQFF,TGTGCCACCAGTGTTGGGGGGAAAGAGCAGTTCTTC
TRBD2,TRBJ2-7,TRBV9,.,CASSEGTSAGNEQYF,TGTGCCAGCAGCGAGGGGACTAGCGCGGGGAACGAGCAGTACTTC
TRBD1,TRBJ2-7,TRBV7-9,.,CASSRDRDSYEQYF,TGTGCCAGCTCGCGGGACAGGGACTCCTACGAGCAGTACTTC
TRBD1,TRBJ1-2,TRBV6-4,.,CASSRTGGSYYGYTF,TGTGCCAGCAGCCGGACAGGGGGCTCTTACTATGGCTACACCTTC
.,TRBJ1-6,TRBV20-1,.,CSASGGQSNSPLHF,TGCAGTGCTAGTGGCGGACAGTCCAATTCACCCCTCCACTTT
TRBD2,TRBJ2-2,TRBV7-9,once,CASSLSSGGSNTGELFF,TGTGCCAGCAGCTTATCGAGCGGGGGATCGAACACCGGGGAGCTGTTTTTT
.,TRBJ1-5,TRBV27,.,CASSSHRRGQPQHF,TGTGCCAGCAGTTCTCACAGGAGGGGTCAGCCCCAGCATTTT
.,TRBJ2-3,TRBV19,once,CASSIRDTQYF,TGTGCCAGTAGTATCAGGGATACGCAGTATTTT
TRBD1,TRBJ1-2,TRBV28,.,CASSGGQGGGYTF,TGTGCCAGCAGCGGGGGACAGGGTGGAGGCTACACCTTC
TRBD1,TRBJ1-2,TRBV5-1,.,CAGSSGTGGYGYTF,TGCGCCGGCAGCAGTGGGACAGGGGGCTACGGCTACACCTTC
.,TRBJ1-5,TRBV20-1,few,CSASRDILNQPQHF,TGCAGTGCTAGTAGGGACATCCTAAATCAGCCCCAGCATTTT
TRBD2,TRBJ2-2,TRBV12-5,few,CASGLGTSLSGELFF,TGTGCTAGTGGTTTGGGGACTAGCCTTTCCGGGGAGCTGTTTTTT
TRBD1,TRBJ1-5,TRBV19,few,CASRIGFRKAGGSNQPQHF,TGTGCCAGTAGGATAGGGTTCCGCAAGGCAGGGGGCAGCAATCAGCCCCAGCATTTT
TRBD2,TRBJ2-3,TRBV10-2,.,CASSARLAGGTDTQYF,TGCGCCAGCAGTGCGCGACTAGCGGGGGGCACAGATACGCAGTATTTT
.,TRBJ1-2,TRBV29-1,.,CSVERGIQGIYTF,TGCAGCGTTGAAAGGGGGATCCAGGGGATCTACACCTTC
.,TRBJ1-5,TRBV7-7,.,CASSLVPDSNQPQHF,TGTGCCAGCAGCTTAGTTCCAGATAGCAATCAGCCCCAGCATTTT
.,TRBJ1-3,TRBV6-5,.,CASSRAVGSGNTIYF,TGTGCCAGCTCAAGAGCGGTGGGCTCTGGAAACACCATATATTTT
.,TRBJ1-3,TRBV10-3,.,CAISESGLLPPTSGNTIYF,TGTGCCATCAGTGAGTCGGGCTTATTACCGCCAACATCAGGAAACACCATATATTTT